This T cell receptor beta chain stems from a study of control samples from healthy donors and cancer patients. There are 14 residues in the CDR3. Germline loops: CDR1 LNHDA, CDR2 SQIVND (reference sequence). The V gene lost 5 bases and the J gene lost 2 bases, with 12 bases spanning the gap. The protocol was immunoSEQ multiplex PCR, while the TCRdb copy is restricted to in-frame clones and leaves out a portion. Among around 130,000 clones listed, 87% were seen once. Sequenced input: blood. This sequence originates from a man younger than 45 in good health. The gene calls are TRBV19 and TRBJ1-2; TRBD1 is a possible D gene (5 bases). The CDR3 protein is CASSAGEGNYGYTF. The CDR3 DNA sequence: TGTGCCAGTAGTGCGGGGGAGGGGAACTATGGCTACACCTTC.